Each of the 28 T cell receptor beta chains below was sequenced from the same sample in a study of cytomegalovirus exposure and HLA in healthy donors. The PCR employed 60 Vbeta primers together with 13 Jbeta primers. Repertoires were generated with immunoSEQ multiplex PCR, while TCRdb's copy carries only in-frame clones and drops some. This table has over 95,000 clones, about 80% appearing once. The sequencing sample was made of PBMCs. The receptor set was obtained from a man aged 40-50 years in good health and CMV-seronegative.

This clone has a single count. The J gene is TRBJ2-7, the V gene TRBV7-8, with a possible D match to TRBD1 (5 bases). The V and J ends lost 5 bases and 4 bases respectively, with 9 bases between them. Germline lookup yields CDR1 SGHVS and CDR2 FQNEAQ. This CDR3 comprises 12 residues. For the CDR3, the DNA is TGTGCCAGCAGCAAGGGGTTTTACGAGCAGTACTTC. As protein: CASSKGFYEQYF.

V usage is TRBV30 and J usage is TRBJ1-2, with 8 nucleotides matching TRBD1. This CDR3 region has 11 residues. V dropped 7 bases and J dropped 4; count of bases not matched to a gene: 2. Germline V CDR1 and CDR2: GTSNPN, SVGIG (reference sequence). As DNA, the CDR3 is TGTGCCTCAGGGGGCCTCTATGGCTACACCTTC. This codes for CASGGLYGYTF.

CDR3 residues: CASSIGNTEAFF. The CDR3 region has the DNA TGTGCCAGTAGTATCGGGAACACTGAAGCTTTCTTT. The chain is built from TRBV19 and TRBJ1-1; no reliable D call. V dropped 3 bases and J dropped 1 base, with 3 bases sitting between them. Per the germline V gene, CDR1 is LNHDA and CDR2 is SQIVND (reference sequence). This CDR3 region has 12 residues.

This clone appeared a few times. This chain joins TRBV10-3 and TRBJ2-5; 8 positions agree with TRBD2. The J call is doubtful: the DNA matches TRBJ2-7 better. Germline V CDR1 and CDR2: ENHRY, SYGVKD. CDR3 length: 15 residues. In nucleotides, the CDR3 is TGTGCCATCAGTGCAGCGGGGGCAGGGGAGGACGAGCAGTACTTC. It codes for CAISAAGAGEDEQYF.

The chain recombines TRBV11-2 with TRBJ1-2; maybe TRBD1 (6 bases). From germline, CDR1 is SGHAT and CDR2 FQNNGV. Trimming left V 5 bases short and J 6 bases short, with 10 bases between. The CDR3 contains 12 residues. CDR3 amino acids: CASSRGGNGYTF. The CDR3 nucleotides are TGTGCCAGCAGCCGAGGGGGAAATGGCTACACCTTC.

The chain recombines TRBV19 with TRBJ2-1; 7 positions match TRBD1. This CDR3 is 15 amino acids long. Unmatched junction bases numbered 6, after V lost 3 bases and J lost 4 bases. The germline V gene has CDR1 LNHDA and CDR2 SQIVND (reference sequence). This CDR3 is CASSISQGQYNEQFF. In DNA, the CDR3 is TGTGCCAGTAGTATCTCCCAGGGACAGTACAATGAGCAGTTCTTC. Together with reference TRBV19 and TRBJ2-1, the CDR3 gives the full variable domain: DGGITQSPKYLFRKEGQNVTLSCEQNLNHDAMYWYRQDPGQGLRLIYYSQIVNDFQKGDIAEGYSVSREKKESFPLTVTSAQKNPTAFYLCASSISQGQYNEQFFGPGTRLTVL.

The chain couples TRBV5-1 to TRBJ1-1; D gene unclear. The V gene lost 0 bases and the J gene lost 1 base, with 10 bases spanning the gap. Germline CDR1 reads SGHRS; CDR2 reads YFSETQ. This CDR3 spans 15 amino acids. CDR3 protein: CASSLALSWNTEAFF. The CDR3 bases are TGCGCCAGCAGCTTGGCTCTTTCCTGGAACACTGAAGCTTTCTTT.

The V call is TRBV5-1, the J call TRBJ2-5, with D possibly being TRBD2 (6 bases). V lost 0 bases to trimming and J lost 5 bases, with 14 bases between them. CDR1 and CDR2 (germline): SGHRS, YFSETQ. The CDR3 loop spans 15 amino acids. The CDR3 is CASSLEVGSGETQYF. For the CDR3, the DNA is TGCGCCAGCAGCTTGGAAGTCGGGAGCGGTGAGACCCAGTACTTC.

The V call is TRBV9, the J call TRBJ1-2; D may be TRBD1 (5 bases). Trimming cost V 6 bases and J 4 bases, with 13 bases left between them. The CDR3 is 13 residues long. Looked up from germline, CDR1 is SGDLS and CDR2 is YYNGEE. Here the CDR3 reads CASTRGGTYGYTF. CDR3 DNA: TGTGCCAGCACCCGCGGAGGGACCTATGGCTACACCTTC.

The DNA of the CDR3 is TGTGCCAGCAGCTTAAAAGGGGTAGGCCACGAGCAGTACTTC. It encodes CASSLKGVGHEQYF. This chain links TRBV7-2 with TRBJ2-7, with D possibly being TRBD1 (5 bases). The CDR3 loop spans 14 amino acids. Germline CDR1 reads SGHTA; CDR2 reads FQGNSA. The V and J ends lost 2 bases and 5 bases respectively, with 13 bases between them.

This chain uses TRBV27 with TRBJ2-3; 9 nucleotides line up with TRBD2. Per the germline V gene, CDR1 is MNHEY and CDR2 is SMNVEV (reference sequence). CDR3 size: 17 residues. Trimming took 3 bases from V and 8 from J; bases not matched to a gene: 15. The CDR3 loop is CASSFRGGDGFLATQYF. For the CDR3, the DNA is TGTGCCAGCAGTTTCCGCGGGGGGGACGGATTTTTAGCTACGCAGTATTTT.

The CDR3 coding sequence is TGCGCCAGCAGCTTGGGGCGGGGCGGGACCCAGTACTTC. Its protein product is CASSLGRGGTQYF. The chain recombines TRBV5-1 with TRBJ2-5; maybe TRBD2 (6 bases). Germline V gives CDR1 SGHRS, CDR2 YFSETQ. The CDR3 contains 13 residues. Trimming left V 0 bases short and J 7 bases short, with 10 bases between.

This clone was detected once. This chain uses TRBV27 with TRBJ2-1, with 7 bases aligning to TRBD1. Germline CDR1 reads MNHEY; CDR2 reads SMNVEV (reference sequence). CDR3 size: 14 residues. V shed 4 bases and J 7 bases; nucleotides not matched to a gene: 7. The CDR3 DNA reads TGTGCCAGCAGTTCGGGTAGGGGGCAGAATGAGCAGTTCTTC. This gives the protein CASSSGRGQNEQFF.

This clone was seen once. The chain uses TRBV4-3 and TRBJ1-1; the D gene is possibly TRBD1 (6 bases). CDR1 is LGHNA, CDR2 YSLEER, per germline. V lost 4 bases and J lost 3, with 15 bases in between. The CDR3 contains 15 residues. The CDR3 DNA is TGCGCCAGCAGCCGGCCCGGGACATCTGACACTGAAGCTTTCTTT. The encoded protein is CASSRPGTSDTEAFF.

The CDR3 DNA follows: TGTGCCAGCAGCTTCACAGGGGCTGGGGCCAACGTCCTGACTTTC. It is translated as CASSFTGAGANVLTF. J is TRBJ2-6 and V is TRBV7-9; 7 positions agree with TRBD1. Losses at the gene ends were 3 bases for V and 2 bases for J; bases not matched to a gene: 1. The V gene's germline CDR1 is SEHNR and CDR2 FQNEAQ (reference sequence). The CDR3 spans 15 residues.

This clone turned up a few times. The chain joins TRBV10-3 to TRBJ2-1, with D perhaps matching TRBD1 (5 bases). Deletions cut 4 bases from V and 5 bases from J, with 6 bases between. Germline V gene lookup returns CDR1 ENHRY and CDR2 SYGVKD. This CDR3 has 12 amino acids. CDR3 nucleotides: TGTGCCATCAGTGGGGGCGACAATGAGCAGTTCTTC. It yields the protein CAISGGDNEQFF.

V usage is TRBV23-1 and J usage is TRBJ1-2; 11 bases map to TRBD1. TRBV23-1 qualifies as an ORF whose function is uncertain. Unmatched junction bases numbered 5, after V lost 2 bases and J lost 0 bases. The CDR3 length is 17 residues. The chain's CDR3 is CASSQPGTGGSNYGYTF. CDR3 sequence (DNA): TGCGCCAGCAGTCAACCCGGGACAGGGGGATCTAACTATGGCTACACCTTC.

V and J are TRBV10-3 and TRBJ1-6; the D gene is possibly TRBD1 (5 bases). In germline, CDR1 is ENHRY, CDR2 SYGVKD. V lost 7 bases and J lost 10, with 11 bases in between. The CDR3 runs to 12 residues. The CDR3 protein is CAITGGDSPLHF. The CDR3 DNA reads TGTGCCATCACGGGGGGGGACTCACCCCTCCACTTT.

The chain is built from TRBV2 and TRBJ2-7, with 10 nucleotides matching TRBD1. This CDR3 region has 15 residues. From germline, CDR1 is SNHLY and CDR2 FYNNEI. J was trimmed by 1 base and V by 8 bases; bases with no gene match: 8. CDR3: CASLTPGQGSYEQYF. The CDR3, as DNA: TGTGCCAGCCTTACTCCGGGACAGGGGTCCTACGAGCAGTACTTC.

The J gene is TRBJ1-5, the V gene TRBV10-3; D perhaps matches TRBD1 (6 bases). Trimming stripped 6 bases from V and 3 bases from J, with 6 bases between. This CDR3 is 12 amino acids long. Per the germline V gene, CDR1 is ENHRY and CDR2 is SYGVKD. CDR3 amino acids: CAIRGANQPQHF. In nucleotides, the CDR3 is TGTGCCATCAGGGGGGCCAATCAGCCCCAGCATTTT.

This sequence joins TRBV5-8 and TRBJ2-1; 7 bases map to TRBD1. CDR3 size: 16 residues. J gave up 3 bases and V 4 bases, and 10 bases lay outside the gene matches. Germline lookup yields CDR1 SGHTS and CDR2 YDEGEE. DNA for the CDR3: TGTGCCAGCAGCCGGCTAGACAGGGAAATCTACAATGAGCAGTTCTTC. Translated, it gives CASSRLDREIYNEQFF.

This chain connects TRBV29-1 to TRBJ2-3, with D possibly TRBD1 on 5 matching bases. The germline V gene has CDR1 SQVTM and CDR2 ANQGSEA. The V gene lost 2 bases and the J gene lost 4 bases, with 16 bases spanning the gap. This CDR3 spans 15 amino acids. The CDR3 here is CSVELLGVAADTQYF. The CDR3 DNA follows: TGCAGCGTTGAATTGTTAGGGGTTGCGGCAGATACGCAGTATTTT.

The chain is built from TRBV13 and TRBJ2-2, with 12 bases aligning to TRBD1. The germline CDR1 and CDR2 sequences are PRHDT and FYEKMQ (reference sequence). Losses at the gene ends were 4 bases for V and 4 bases for J; bases not matched to a gene: 4. The CDR3 runs 16 residues. For the CDR3, the DNA is TGTGCCAGCAGCTGGGGACAGGGGGCGCCCACCGGGGAGCTGTTTTTT. As protein: CASSWGQGAPTGELFF.

The chain recombines TRBV6-6 with TRBJ2-3; TRBD2 aligns across 9 bases. This CDR3 has 14 amino acids. Per germline, CDR1 MNHNY and CDR2 SVGAGI (reference sequence). J lost 3 bases, V lost 4 bases, and 2 bases had no gene match. As DNA, the CDR3 is TGTGCCAGCAGTTTTAGCGGGGGTACAGATACGCAGTATTTT. Its translation: CASSFSGGTDTQYF.

CDR3 nucleotides: TGTGCCAGCAGCCAAGGAACCGAGCGGGGGATCTACGAGCAGTACTTC. Its protein is CASSQGTERGIYEQYF. V gene TRBV9 combines with J gene TRBJ2-7; 8 bases are a match to TRBD2. J gave up 3 bases and V 4 bases, and 12 bases lay outside the gene matches. The CDR3 covers 16 residues. The germline V gene has CDR1 SGDLS and CDR2 YYNGEE.

As for this clone: One end of the junction is discordant with germline, which a read error may explain. The J gene is TRBJ2-1, the V gene TRBV2; 8 bases match TRBD1. Germline V gives CDR1 SNHLY, CDR2 FYNNEI. The CDR3 runs to 14 residues. CDR3 sequence (DNA): TGTGCCAGCAGGGCGGACAGGGCCAGTGGGTGGATGATCTTC. Its protein product is CASRADRASGWMIF.

V is TRBV2 and J is TRBJ2-7, with a tentative D call TRBD2 (5 bases). This CDR3 has 12 residues. Trimming left V 8 bases short and J 3 bases short, with 11 bases between. Germline CDR1 reads SNHLY; CDR2 reads FYNNEI. The CDR3, as DNA: TGTGCCAGCTCGAGGAGGATCTACGAGCAGTACTTC. It codes for CASSRRIYEQYF.

The sample holds one count of this clone. This chain uses TRBV7-9 with TRBJ2-1; no clear D. Germline CDR1 is SEHNR and CDR2 is FQNEAQ (reference sequence). The CDR3 totals 17 residues. The V and J ends lost 4 bases and 1 base respectively, with 17 bases between them. In nucleotides, the CDR3 is TGTGCCAGCAGCTCCCTGGAGCGACCCGGGTCCTACAATGAGCAGTTCTTC. Translation gives CASSSLERPGSYNEQFF. The variable domain in full, completed from reference TRBV7-9 and TRBJ2-1, reads DTGVSQNPRHKITKRGQNVTFRCDPISEHNRLYWYRQTLGQGPEFLTYFQNEAQLEKSRLLSDRFSAERPKGSFSTLEIQRTEQGDSAMYLCASSSLERPGSYNEQFFGPGTRLTVL.